These T cell receptor beta chains were read from a single sample in a study of T cells in Graves' hyperthyroidism and ophthalmopathy. MiXCR, applied by TCRdb to the multiplex PCR reads, yields one record per CDR3 protein. The data contain around 700,000 distinct CDR3 sequences, under 20% of them singletons. The sequenced material came from blood. All receptors derive from a woman aged 45-65 years with Graves' hyperthyroidism that later progressed to Graves' ophthalmopathy. The CDR3 runs from the conserved cysteine through the conserved F or W. The D gene is left open where the match is weak. Rows may omit the clone size; those that give it use once, few, many or a size class.

>NA|15|TRBV9|few|TRBJ1-2
CASSVREEGVDGYTF
TGTGCCAGCAGCGTGAGGGAGGAAGGGGTAGATGGCTACACCTTC
>NA|14|TRBV2|few|TRBJ1-4
CASSAAGLNEKLFF
TGTGCCAGCAGTGCGGCCGGACTTAATGAAAAACTGTTTTTT
>NA|13|TRBV6-1|NA|TRBJ1-2
CASSIGREYGYTF
TGTGCCAGCAGCATCGGCAGGGAATATGGCTACACCTTC
>NA|13|TRBV9|few|TRBJ1-2
CASSPTMSYGYTF
TGTGCCAGCAGCCCAACAATGAGCTATGGCTACACCTTC
>NA|13|TRBV6-1|NA|TRBJ1-2
CASRGHRDYGYTF
TGTGCCAGCCGAGGGCACCGAGACTATGGCTACACCTTC
>NA|13|TRBV20-1|many|TRBJ2-3
CSARETNADTQYF
TGCAGTGCTAGAGAAACTAACGCAGATACGCAGTATTTT
>NA|13|TRBV6-2/TRBV6-3|many|TRBJ2-7
CASSYAFSYEQYF
TGTGCCAGCAGTTACGCGTTTTCCTACGAGCAGTACTTC
>NA|15|TRBV19|once|TRBJ1-5
CASSIPEISNQPQHF
TGTGCCAGTAGTATACCGGAGATTAGCAATCAGCCCCAGCATTTT
>NA|12|TRBV5-8|NA|TRBJ2-7
CASTFGSYEQYF
TGTGCCAGCACCTTCGGCAGTTACGAGCAGTACTTC
>NA|11|TRBV29-1|few|TRBJ1-1
CSVAGPTEAFF
TGCAGCGTTGCAGGGCCCACTGAAGCTTTCTTT
>TRBD1|13|TRBV30|many|TRBJ1-2
CAWSVQGEGGYTF
TGTGCCTGGAGTGTACAGGGGGAAGGTGGCTACACCTTC
>TRBD2|15|TRBV6-1|many|TRBJ2-2
CASSLGGDPPGELFF
TGTGCCAGCAGTCTCGGGGGGGACCCCCCCGGGGAGCTGTTTTTT
>TRBD1|15|TRBV3-1|many|TRBJ2-7
CASSQETGDPYEQYF
TGTGCCAGCAGCCAAGAGACAGGGGATCCCTACGAGCAGTACTTC
>NA|13|TRBV7-9|few|TRBJ2-7
CASSDSDLYEQYF
TGTGCCAGCAGTGACAGTGATCTCTACGAGCAGTACTTC
>TRBD2|16|TRBV3-1|many|TRBJ2-5
CASSRIQAGAGETQYF
TGTGCCAGCAGCCGAATCCAAGCGGGGGCGGGGGAGACCCAGTACTTC
>NA|12|TRBV20-1|many|TRBJ2-5
CSAVNLAETQYF
TGCAGTGCTGTCAACCTGGCAGAGACCCAGTACTTC
>NA|15|TRBV4-2|few|TRBJ1-2
CASSQDGRDNYGYTF
TGTGCCAGCAGCCAAGATGGCAGGGATAACTATGGCTACACCTTC
>NA|13|TRBV14|few|TRBJ1-6
CASSPGVGSPLHF
TGTGCCAGCAGCCCAGGAGTGGGTTCACCCCTCCACTTT
>TRBD1|14|TRBV27|many|TRBJ1-1
CASSPRDRSTEAFF
TGTGCCAGCAGTCCCCGGGACAGGTCCACTGAAGCTTTCTTT
>NA|17|TRBV6-1|NA|TRBJ2-2
CASSYTLSRGNTGELFF
TGTGCCAGCAGTTATACTCTCTCCAGGGGCAACACCGGGGAGCTGTTTTTT
>NA|17|TRBV18|few|TRBJ1-2
CASSPSGGGGANYGYTF
TGTGCCAGCTCACCTAGCGGAGGCGGGGGAGCTAACTATGGCTACACCTTC
>TRBD1|15|TRBV9|few|TRBJ2-7
CASSPRTGRSYEQYF
TGTGCCAGCAGCCCCAGGACAGGGAGATCCTACGAGCAGTACTTC
>TRBD2|13|TRBV11-3|many|TRBJ2-1
CASSLNGGNEQFF
TGTGCCAGCAGCTTAAACGGGGGGAATGAGCAGTTCTTC
>TRBD2|13|TRBV2|many|TRBJ2-1
CASSSRTRDEQFF
TGTGCCAGCAGTAGTAGGACTAGGGATGAGCAGTTCTTC
>NA|14|TRBV27|few|TRBJ2-7
CASSLGRAGNEQYF
TGTGCCAGCAGTTTGGGTCGGGCCGGGAACGAGCAGTACTTC
>TRBD2|13|TRBV18|many|TRBJ2-1
CASSLSGGNVQFF
TGTGCCAGCTCGCTCAGCGGGGGGAACGTGCAGTTCTTC
>NA|17|TRBV3-1|NA|TRBJ2-2
CASSQVWTALNTGELFF
TGTGCCAGCAGCCAAGTGTGGACAGCCCTGAACACCGGGGAGCTGTTTTTT
>NA|16|TRBV12-3/TRBV12-4|few|TRBJ1-1
CASSLGGMPLSTEAFF
TGTGCCAGCAGTTTAGGAGGAATGCCTTTGAGCACTGAAGCTTTCTTT
>NA|15|TRBV7-9|many|TRBJ1-1
CASSAPGVSNTEAFF
TGTGCCAGCAGCGCACCCGGGGTTTCGAACACTGAAGCTTTCTTT
>TRBD1|16|TRBV13|NA|TRBJ2-7
CASSPPQGARLGEQYF
TGTGCCAGCAGCCCCCCGCAGGGGGCGCGGTTGGGCGAGCAGTACTTC
>NA|15|TRBV7-9|few|TRBJ1-2
CASSLVTAGDYGYTF
TGTGCCAGCAGCTTAGTAACGGCAGGGGACTATGGCTACACCTTC
>NA|14|TRBV7-9|NA|TRBJ1-6
CASSLSRGGSPLHF
TGTGCCAGCAGCCTCAGCCGAGGAGGATCACCCCTCCACTTT
>NA|15|TRBV18|few|TRBJ1-5
CASSPRRFSNQPQHF
TGTGCCAGCTCACCACGACGGTTCAGCAATCAGCCCCAGCATTTT
>NA|15|TRBV30|few|TRBJ1-2
CAWKGAGRGFGGYTF
TGTGCCTGGAAAGGCGCGGGCAGGGGATTTGGTGGCTACACCTTC
>NA|18|TRBV6-6|NA|TRBJ1-2
CASSYSMVSDRSFWDYTF
TGTGCCAGCAGTTACTCGATGGTGTCGGACAGATCGTTCTGGGACTACACCTTC
>NA|15|TRBV7-9|few|TRBJ2-2
CASSYKVGESGELFF
TGTGCCAGCAGCTATAAAGTAGGGGAGTCCGGGGAGCTGTTTTTT
>NA|16|TRBV10-3|few|TRBJ1-5
CAISGGTMNSNQPQHF
TGTGCCATCAGTGGGGGGACAATGAATAGCAATCAGCCCCAGCATTTT
>NA|15|TRBV12-3/TRBV12-4|many|TRBJ1-2
CASSLLWGANYGYTF
TGTGCCAGCAGTTTATTGTGGGGTGCTAACTATGGCTACACCTTC
>TRBD1|14|TRBV6-2/TRBV6-3|NA|TRBJ2-2
CASSTGVSTGELFF
TGTGCCAGTTCGACAGGGGTTTCCACCGGGGAGCTGTTTTTT
>TRBD1|15|TRBV2|many|TRBJ2-2
CASKRTGGNTGELFF
TGTGCCAGTAAACGGACAGGGGGGAACACCGGGGAGCTGTTTTTT
>NA|15|TRBV6-6|few|TRBJ2-3
CASSYTYGSTDTQYF
TGTGCCAGCAGTTACACCTACGGGAGCACAGATACGCAGTATTTT